These T cell receptor beta chains were read from a single sample in a study of CD8 T cells in Susac syndrome. One entry per CDR3 protein results from TCRdb running MiXCR on the immunoSEQ multiplex PCR reads. The profile shows 27,000 or so distinct CDR3 sequences, roughly 92% of them singletons. Specimen: CD8+ T cells from PBMCs. These receptors all come from a human donor in good health. The CDR3 runs from the conserved cysteine through the conserved F or W. The D gene is left open where the match is weak. Clone size appears in some rows only: once, few, many, or a class for an expanded clone.

clone_size: NA
j_call: TRBJ2-7
d_call: NA
v_call: TRBV27
cdr3_nt: TGTGCCAGCAGTTTAGCGGGGAGCGAATACGAGCAGTACTTC
cdr3_aa: CASSLAGSEYEQYF

clone_size: NA
j_call: TRBJ2-3
d_call: TRBD1
v_call: TRBV28
cdr3_nt: TGTGCCAGCAGTGTCGGACAGGGGGCAAGGGTAGATACGCAGTATTTT
cdr3_aa: CASSVGQGARVDTQYF

clone_size: NA
j_call: TRBJ2-2
d_call: NA
v_call: TRBV7-8
cdr3_nt: TGTGCCAGCAGCGTCCGGGACTCTACTTCCGGGGAGCTGTTTTTT
cdr3_aa: CASSVRDSTSGELFF

clone_size: NA
j_call: TRBJ1-1
d_call: TRBD1
v_call: TRBV6-5
cdr3_nt: TGTGCCAGCAGTTCCTTTGGGACAGGAATGTCGAACACTGAAGCTTTCTTT
cdr3_aa: CASSSFGTGMSNTEAFF

clone_size: few
j_call: TRBJ2-7
d_call: NA
v_call: TRBV6-1
cdr3_nt: TGTGCCAGCAGTGGACAGTTTGCCTACGAGCAGTACTTC
cdr3_aa: CASSGQFAYEQYF

clone_size: NA
j_call: TRBJ1-2
d_call: TRBD1
v_call: TRBV5-4
cdr3_nt: TGTGCCAGCAGCTTGACAGGGGGCTCTGGCTACACCTTC
cdr3_aa: CASSLTGGSGYTF

clone_size: NA
j_call: TRBJ2-5
d_call: NA
v_call: TRBV9
cdr3_nt: TGTGCCAGCAGCGTAGGTGGGACCCAGTACTTC
cdr3_aa: CASSVGGTQYF

clone_size: NA
j_call: TRBJ1-4
d_call: TRBD1
v_call: TRBV6-1
cdr3_nt: TGTGCCAGCAGCACCATTTGGACAGGAGAAAATGAAAAACTGTTTTTT
cdr3_aa: CASSTIWTGENEKLFF

clone_size: NA
j_call: TRBJ2-5
d_call: TRBD1
v_call: TRBV7-9
cdr3_nt: TGTGCCAGCAGCTCCTCCGGGGACAGGGAAGAGACCCAGTACTTC
cdr3_aa: CASSSSGDREETQYF

clone_size: NA
j_call: TRBJ2-1
d_call: NA
v_call: TRBV4-3
cdr3_nt: TGCGCCAGCAGCAGCCATGGGGGGGCCTTTGAGCAGTTCTTC
cdr3_aa: CASSSHGGAFEQFF

clone_size: NA
j_call: TRBJ2-6
d_call: TRBD1
v_call: TRBV11-2
cdr3_nt: TGTGCCAGCAGCTTAGCTCTTTTGACAGGGGGGGGACCTGGGGCCAACGTCCTGACTTTC
cdr3_aa: CASSLALLTGGGPGANVLTF

clone_size: NA
j_call: TRBJ2-1
d_call: NA
v_call: TRBV14
cdr3_nt: TGTGCCAGCAGCCAGCTCGGCACCTACAATGAGCAGTTCTTC
cdr3_aa: CASSQLGTYNEQFF

clone_size: NA
j_call: TRBJ2-2
d_call: NA
v_call: TRBV7-2
cdr3_nt: TGTGCCAGCAGCTTGTCGGGCCGGGAGCTGTTTTTT
cdr3_aa: CASSLSGRELFF

clone_size: once
j_call: TRBJ2-1
d_call: NA
v_call: TRBV9
cdr3_nt: TGTGCCAGCAGCGTAAGGGCAGAAACACATAATAACAATGAGCAGTTCTTC
cdr3_aa: CASSVRAETHNNNEQFF

clone_size: NA
j_call: TRBJ2-2
d_call: NA
v_call: TRBV19
cdr3_nt: TGTGCCAGTAGAGCCGGGGAGCTGTTTTTT
cdr3_aa: CASRAGELFF

clone_size: NA
j_call: TRBJ1-1
d_call: TRBD1
v_call: TRBV9
cdr3_nt: TGTGCCAGCAGCGCAAGGACAGGGGTGAACACTGAAGCTTTCTTT
cdr3_aa: CASSARTGVNTEAFF

clone_size: once
j_call: TRBJ2-1
d_call: TRBD2
v_call: TRBV4-3
cdr3_nt: TGCGCCAGCAGCCAAGATGGGGCGGGGGGTTGGATAAATGAGCAGTTCTTC
cdr3_aa: CASSQDGAGGWINEQFF

clone_size: NA
j_call: TRBJ1-5
d_call: NA
v_call: TRBV20-1
cdr3_nt: TGCAGTGCTAGAGGAGGATCGGGTAGCAATCAGCCCCAGCATTTT
cdr3_aa: CSARGGSGSNQPQHF

clone_size: once
j_call: TRBJ2-2
d_call: NA
v_call: TRBV4-3
cdr3_nt: TGCGCCAGCAGCCAAGATCAGGGCGCGAACACCGGGGAGCTGTTTTTT
cdr3_aa: CASSQDQGANTGELFF

clone_size: NA
j_call: TRBJ1-2
d_call: NA
v_call: TRBV12-3/TRBV12-4
cdr3_nt: TGTGCCAGCGACCTTGAGGGGGGTGGTGGCTACACCTTC
cdr3_aa: CASDLEGGGGYTF

clone_size: NA
j_call: TRBJ2-5
d_call: NA
v_call: TRBV7-9
cdr3_nt: TGTGCCAGCAGCCCTCGAGGGAGAGAGACCCAGTACTTC
cdr3_aa: CASSPRGRETQYF

clone_size: once
j_call: TRBJ1-5
d_call: NA
v_call: TRBV10-3
cdr3_nt: TGTGCCATCAGTGAGTTGATGAATCAGCCCCAGCATTTT
cdr3_aa: CAISELMNQPQHF

clone_size: NA
j_call: TRBJ2-1
d_call: TRBD2
v_call: TRBV7-8
cdr3_nt: TGTGCCAGCAGCTTAGCATCGGGACTAGCGGGCTCCTACAATGAGCAGTTCTTC
cdr3_aa: CASSLASGLAGSYNEQFF

clone_size: NA
j_call: TRBJ2-3
d_call: TRBD2
v_call: TRBV12-3/TRBV12-4
cdr3_nt: TGTGCCAGCATCCGGGGAGGGGATACAGATACGCAGTATTTT
cdr3_aa: CASIRGGDTDTQYF

clone_size: NA
j_call: TRBJ1-5
d_call: NA
v_call: TRBV7-9
cdr3_nt: TGTGCCAGCAGCTCGAGGGGGGGAAATGATCAGCCCCAGCATTTT
cdr3_aa: CASSSRGGNDQPQHF

clone_size: NA
j_call: TRBJ1-1
d_call: NA
v_call: TRBV5-5
cdr3_nt: TGTGCCAGCAGCCCCCAAGTCACTGAAGCTTTCTTT
cdr3_aa: CASSPQVTEAFF

clone_size: NA
j_call: TRBJ2-2
d_call: TRBD1
v_call: TRBV5-1
cdr3_nt: TGCGCCAGCAGCTTGGTCGGGACAGGGGAGACCGGGGAGCTGTTTTTT
cdr3_aa: CASSLVGTGETGELFF

clone_size: NA
j_call: TRBJ1-1
d_call: NA
v_call: TRBV4-3
cdr3_nt: TGCGCCAGCAGCCAAGGGCGGACAGAGCTTTTGGGGGAAGCTTTCTTT
cdr3_aa: CASSQGRTELLGEAFF

clone_size: NA
j_call: TRBJ1-5
d_call: NA
v_call: TRBV7-2
cdr3_nt: TGTGCCAGCAGCTCAGATCCGACGCAGCCCCAGCATTTT
cdr3_aa: CASSSDPTQPQHF

clone_size: NA
j_call: TRBJ2-1
d_call: TRBD2
v_call: TRBV7-7
cdr3_nt: TGTGCTAGCAGCTTACCCGAGTTTCCGGGACTAGCCAACAATGAGCAGTTCTTC
cdr3_aa: CASSLPEFPGLANNEQFF

clone_size: NA
j_call: TRBJ2-2
d_call: TRBD1
v_call: TRBV9
cdr3_nt: TGTGCCAGCAGCGCCTGGGGGGGGACAGGGGCAGCCGGGGAGCTGTTTTTT
cdr3_aa: CASSAWGGTGAAGELFF

clone_size: once
j_call: TRBJ2-7
d_call: TRBD2
v_call: TRBV5-1
cdr3_nt: TGCGCCAGTACGGGGGGGAGTCTCACCGAGCAGTACTTC
cdr3_aa: CASTGGSLTEQYF

clone_size: NA
j_call: TRBJ2-7
d_call: NA
v_call: TRBV3-1
cdr3_nt: TGTGCCAGCAGCCCACCTGGAACAGGGAGGTTCCACGAGCAGTACTTC
cdr3_aa: CASSPPGTGRFHEQYF

clone_size: NA
j_call: TRBJ1-5
d_call: NA
v_call: TRBV20-1
cdr3_nt: TGCAGTGCTACGGGAAGGCAGGCTATTAGCAATCAGCCCCAGCATTTT
cdr3_aa: CSATGRQAISNQPQHF

clone_size: NA
j_call: TRBJ1-4
d_call: NA
v_call: TRBV7-9
cdr3_nt: TGTGCCAGCAGACCGTTCGGGCAGGGTGGTGAAAAACTGTTTTTT
cdr3_aa: CASRPFGQGGEKLFF

clone_size: once
j_call: TRBJ2-2
d_call: TRBD1
v_call: TRBV29-1
cdr3_nt: TGCAGCGTCAGGGACAGTGACACCGGGGAGCTGTTTTTT
cdr3_aa: CSVRDSDTGELFF

clone_size: NA
j_call: TRBJ1-2
d_call: NA
v_call: TRBV20-1
cdr3_nt: TGCAGTGCTAGAGCCGAGTCGGAGGGAATATGGTATGGCTACACCTTC
cdr3_aa: CSARAESEGIWYGYTF

clone_size: NA
j_call: TRBJ2-1
d_call: TRBD2
v_call: TRBV2
cdr3_nt: TGTGCCAGCAGTGAACCGGGACTAGCGGGGTTTTACAATGAGCAGTTCTTC
cdr3_aa: CASSEPGLAGFYNEQFF

clone_size: NA
j_call: TRBJ1-5
d_call: NA
v_call: TRBV5-6
cdr3_nt: TGTGCCAGCAGACTGGCAGGGGATGCTCAGCCCCAGCATTTT
cdr3_aa: CASRLAGDAQPQHF

clone_size: NA
j_call: TRBJ1-3
d_call: NA
v_call: TRBV5-6
cdr3_nt: TGTGCCAGCAGCTCAGGACCCGGCTCTGGAAACACCATATATTTT
cdr3_aa: CASSSGPGSGNTIYF

clone_size: NA
j_call: TRBJ2-2
d_call: NA
v_call: TRBV7-2
cdr3_nt: TGTGCCAGCAGCTCCTTCCTGGGACAACGAGCCGGGGAGCTGTTTTTT
cdr3_aa: CASSSFLGQRAGELFF

clone_size: NA
j_call: TRBJ2-1
d_call: TRBD2
v_call: TRBV3-1
cdr3_nt: TGTGCCAGCAGCCAAGAAAGGAGCGGGGGGGTGGATGAGCAGTTCTTC
cdr3_aa: CASSQERSGGVDEQFF

clone_size: NA
j_call: TRBJ2-3
d_call: NA
v_call: TRBV6-4
cdr3_nt: TGTGCCAGCAGTGTCTCCGTTGAGGGGGGCACAGATACGCAGTATTTT
cdr3_aa: CASSVSVEGGTDTQYF

clone_size: NA
j_call: TRBJ2-7
d_call: NA
v_call: TRBV5-1
cdr3_nt: TGCGCCAGCAGCTTGGTCCAGTCCTCCTACGAGCAGTGCTTC
cdr3_aa: CASSLVQSSYEQCF

clone_size: NA
j_call: TRBJ1-1
d_call: NA
v_call: TRBV12-3/TRBV12-4
cdr3_nt: TGTGCCAGCAGTTTGTCTAGGAACACTGAAGCTTTCTTT
cdr3_aa: CASSLSRNTEAFF

clone_size: NA
j_call: TRBJ2-1
d_call: TRBD2
v_call: TRBV20-1
cdr3_nt: TGCAGTGCTAGAGATAGTGAGACTAGCCTGAGCTCCTACAATGAGCAGTTCTTC
cdr3_aa: CSARDSETSLSSYNEQFF

clone_size: NA
j_call: TRBJ2-1
d_call: TRBD2
v_call: TRBV12-3/TRBV12-4
cdr3_nt: TGTGCCAGCACCCTATGGGGGGGCTCCTACAATGAGCAGTTCTTC
cdr3_aa: CASTLWGGSYNEQFF

clone_size: NA
j_call: TRBJ1-1
d_call: NA
v_call: TRBV6-5
cdr3_nt: TGTGCCAGCAGTTTAGACGGGGGGTGGACTGAAGCTTTCTTT
cdr3_aa: CASSLDGGWTEAFF

clone_size: NA
j_call: TRBJ2-7
d_call: NA
v_call: TRBV9
cdr3_nt: TGTGCCAGCAGCGTAGCTACGGGGGCGCTGGGACACGAGCAGTACTTC
cdr3_aa: CASSVATGALGHEQYF

clone_size: NA
j_call: TRBJ1-2
d_call: NA
v_call: TRBV7-9
cdr3_nt: TGTGCCAGCAGCTTAGAGAACAGGAGAGACTATGGCTACACCTTC
cdr3_aa: CASSLENRRDYGYTF

clone_size: NA
j_call: TRBJ1-1
d_call: TRBD1
v_call: TRBV14
cdr3_nt: TGTGCCAGCAGCCAACCTTCAAGGACAGGGAACACTGAAGCTTTCTTT
cdr3_aa: CASSQPSRTGNTEAFF

clone_size: few
j_call: TRBJ2-7
d_call: NA
v_call: TRBV29-1
cdr3_nt: TGCAGCGTCGCCCGGGACGACAAGAACGAGCAGTACTTC
cdr3_aa: CSVARDDKNEQYF

clone_size: NA
j_call: TRBJ2-1
d_call: TRBD1
v_call: TRBV12-5
cdr3_nt: TGTGCTAGTGCCTCCGGGACAGCATACAATGAGCAGTTCTTC
cdr3_aa: CASASGTAYNEQFF

clone_size: NA
j_call: TRBJ1-4
d_call: NA
v_call: TRBV4-3
cdr3_nt: TGCGCCAGCAGCCAAGGACCGGGCTGGAGTGAAAAACTGTTTTTT
cdr3_aa: CASSQGPGWSEKLFF

clone_size: few
j_call: TRBJ2-7
d_call: NA
v_call: TRBV12-3/TRBV12-4
cdr3_nt: TGTGCCAGCAGTTTAGGGAGCTCCTACGAGCAGTACTTC
cdr3_aa: CASSLGSSYEQYF